The 12 T cell receptor beta chains presented below share a single source sample, sequenced in a study of cytomegalovirus exposure and HLA in healthy donors. This PCR relied on a set of 60 Vbeta primers and 13 Jbeta primers. Here immunoSEQ multiplex PCR was the method, and the copy in TCRdb shows in-frame clones only, minus some. The sample has 150,000 to 200,000 clones, and its top ten clones hold 0.75% to 0.85%. Sequences were obtained from PBMCs. The receptors were gathered from a woman under 30 in good health and CMV-seropositive.

The CDR3 region has the DNA TGTGCCAGCAGGGGTCAGGGGGCAGATACGCAGTATTTT. Translated: CASRGQGADTQYF. The chain has TRBV6-5 and TRBJ2-3; 7 bases match TRBD1. The CDR3 runs 13 residues. Germline trimming cut 6 bases from V and 4 bases from J; bases unmatched to any gene: 4. Germline V gives CDR1 MNHEY, CDR2 SVGAGI.

The gene calls are TRBV6-4 and TRBJ1-2; 8 positions match TRBD1. The ends lost 0 bases at V and 5 bases at J; junction bases unmatched: 5. Per germline, CDR1 MRHNA and CDR2 SNTAGT. The CDR3 is made up of 15 amino acids. The CDR3 DNA is TGTGCCAGCAGTGACTCAAGGACAGGGACATATGGCTACACCTTC. It yields the protein CASSDSRTGTYGYTF.

The V call is TRBV9, the J call TRBJ2-1; TRBD2 is a possible D gene (6 bases). The CDR3 is 15 amino acids. V lost 0 bases and J 12 bases, leaving 19 bases between the germline ends. In germline, CDR1 is SGDLS, CDR2 YYNGEE. The DNA for the CDR3 is TGTGCCAGCAGCGTAGAGGGGAGCGCTAGGCGGGGGCAGTTCTTC. This gives the protein CASSVEGSARRGQFF.

The V and J genes are TRBV5-4 and TRBJ1-4, with a possible D match to TRBD1 (5 bases). The CDR3 is made up of 17 amino acids. The germline V and J ends were trimmed by 0 bases and 0 bases, with 12 bases remaining between them. Germline CDR1 SGHNT, CDR2 YYREEE (reference sequence). CDR3 DNA: TGTGCCAGCAGCTTGGCAGGGTCTTGGGCAACTAATGAAAAACTGTTTTTT. This sequence encodes CASSLAGSWATNEKLFF.

The chain employs TRBV5-1 and TRBJ1-2, with a possible D match to TRBD1 (5 bases). CDR1 and CDR2 (germline): SGHRS, YFSETQ. V was cut by 0 bases and J by 7 bases, with 13 bases left in between. The CDR3 is 14 amino acids. The CDR3: CASSLAQGESGYTF. The DNA of the CDR3 is TGCGCCAGCAGCTTGGCGCAGGGTGAGAGTGGCTACACCTTC.

The DNA for the CDR3 is TGCGCCAGCAGCTTAGGAACTAGCGGGGGATACACAGATACGCAGTATTTT. Translating it yields CASSLGTSGGYTDTQYF. J is TRBJ2-3 and V is TRBV5-1; 11 positions agree with TRBD2. There are 17 residues in the CDR3. V lost 2 bases, J lost 2 bases, and 7 bases stayed unmatched. From germline, CDR1 is SGHRS and CDR2 YFSETQ.

The chain recombines TRBV5-1 with TRBJ2-5, with D uncertain. V was clipped by 0 bases and J by 2 bases, with 11 bases between them. The CDR3 loop spans 15 amino acids. The germline V gene encodes CDR1 SGHRS and CDR2 YFSETQ. The CDR3 sequence is CASSLAAQKQETQYF. CDR3 DNA sequence: TGCGCCAGCAGCTTGGCCGCCCAGAAACAAGAGACCCAGTACTTC.

The V and J genes are TRBV7-2 and TRBJ2-1, with 9 bases that match TRBD2. CDR3 size: 13 residues. Unmatched junction bases numbered 3, after V lost 4 bases and J lost 8 bases. Germline loops: CDR1 SGHTA, CDR2 FQGNSA. The CDR3 spells CASSSTSGYEQFF. The CDR3 DNA reads TGTGCCAGCAGCTCGACTAGCGGCTATGAGCAGTTCTTC.

The chain is built from TRBV18 and TRBJ2-7; D gene unclear. CDR3 length: 12 amino acids. Germline V gene sequence: CDR1 KGHSH, CDR2 LQKENI. The V and J ends lost 6 bases and 2 bases respectively, with 8 bases between them. CDR3 loop: CASSSGAYEQYF. CDR3 DNA sequence: TGTGCCAGCTCCTCTGGAGCCTACGAGCAGTACTTC.

DNA of the CDR3: TGTGCCAGCAGCCTTAGCGAGATAAACATTCAGTACTTC. Amino acid sequence: CASSLSEINIQYF. The chain carries TRBV2 and TRBJ2-4; tentative D call: TRBD2 (5 bases). CDR1 is SNHLY and CDR2 is FYNNEI in the germline V gene. This CDR3 comprises 13 residues. Deletions cut 6 bases from V and 6 bases from J, with 12 bases between.

The J gene is TRBJ1-2, the V gene TRBV7-2; 11 bases map to TRBD1. J lost 4 bases, V lost 1 base, and 2 bases had no gene match. The CDR3 loop spans 15 amino acids. Germline assignment: CDR1 SGHTA and CDR2 FQGNSA. CDR3 loop: CASSLGDRGSYGYTF. The CDR3 nucleotides are TGTGCCAGCAGCTTAGGGGACAGGGGGAGCTATGGCTACACCTTC.

The chain uses TRBV2 and TRBJ1-1, with 8 bases matching TRBD1. Germline V gene lookup returns CDR1 SNHLY and CDR2 FYNNEI. There are 15 residues in the CDR3. Trimming took 8 bases from V and 2 from J; bases not matched to a gene: 10. CDR3 DNA sequence: TGTGCCAGCGTTAGAGACAGGGGAGGAAACACTGAAGCTTTCTTT. Encoded protein: CASVRDRGGNTEAFF.